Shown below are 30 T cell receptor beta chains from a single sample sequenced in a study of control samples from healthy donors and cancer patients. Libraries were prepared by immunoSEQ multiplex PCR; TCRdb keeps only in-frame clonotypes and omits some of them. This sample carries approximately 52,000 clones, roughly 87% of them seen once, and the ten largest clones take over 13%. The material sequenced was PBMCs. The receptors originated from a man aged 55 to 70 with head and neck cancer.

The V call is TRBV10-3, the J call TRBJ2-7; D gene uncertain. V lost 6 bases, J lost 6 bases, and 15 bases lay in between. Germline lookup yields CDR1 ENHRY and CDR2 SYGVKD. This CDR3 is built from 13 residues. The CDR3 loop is CAISEDGFGEQYF. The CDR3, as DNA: TGTGCCATCAGCGAGGACGGGTTCGGCGAGCAGTACTTC.

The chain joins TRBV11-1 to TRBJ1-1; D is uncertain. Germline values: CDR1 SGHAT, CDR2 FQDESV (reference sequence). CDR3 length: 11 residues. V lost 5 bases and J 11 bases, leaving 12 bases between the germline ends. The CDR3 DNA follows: TGTGCCAGCAGCCACGGGTCACCTGCTTTCTTT. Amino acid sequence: CASSHGSPAFF.

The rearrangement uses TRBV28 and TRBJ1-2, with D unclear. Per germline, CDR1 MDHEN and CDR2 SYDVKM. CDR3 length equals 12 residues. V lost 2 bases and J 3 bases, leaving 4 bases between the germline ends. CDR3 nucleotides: TGTGCCAGCAGTTTACAGGACTATGGCTACACCTTC. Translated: CASSLQDYGYTF.

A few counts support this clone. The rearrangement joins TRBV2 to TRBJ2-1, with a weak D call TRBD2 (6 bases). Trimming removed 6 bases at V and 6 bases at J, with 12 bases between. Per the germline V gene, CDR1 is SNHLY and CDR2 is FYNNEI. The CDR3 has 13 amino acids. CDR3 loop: CASRDSGSNEQFF. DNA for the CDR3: TGTGCCAGCAGGGATAGCGGATCCAATGAGCAGTTCTTC.

CDR3 DNA sequence: TGTGCCAGCAGCCAAGTTTCGGGCCCGAGCTCCTACAATGAGCAGTTCTTC. Translating gives CASSQVSGPSSYNEQFF. The chain combines TRBV7-9 with TRBJ2-1, with D unresolved. This CDR3 contains 17 residues. Between the trimmed V and J ends, which lost 5 bases and 0 bases, there was a span of 17 bases. Per germline, CDR1 SEHNR and CDR2 FQNEAQ (reference sequence).

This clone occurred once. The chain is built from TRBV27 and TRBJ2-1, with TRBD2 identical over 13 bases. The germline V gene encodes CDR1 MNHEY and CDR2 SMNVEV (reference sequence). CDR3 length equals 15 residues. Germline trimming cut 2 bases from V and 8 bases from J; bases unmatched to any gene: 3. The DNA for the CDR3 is TGTGCCAGCAGTTTAAGACTAGCGGGAGGTGATGAGCAGTTCTTC. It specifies CASSLRLAGGDEQFF.

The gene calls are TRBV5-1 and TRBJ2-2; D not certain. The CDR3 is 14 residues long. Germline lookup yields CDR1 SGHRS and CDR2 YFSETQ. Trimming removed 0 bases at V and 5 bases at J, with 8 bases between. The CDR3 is CASSLGQDTGELFF. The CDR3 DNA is TGCGCCAGCAGCTTGGGTCAGGATACCGGGGAGCTGTTTTTT.

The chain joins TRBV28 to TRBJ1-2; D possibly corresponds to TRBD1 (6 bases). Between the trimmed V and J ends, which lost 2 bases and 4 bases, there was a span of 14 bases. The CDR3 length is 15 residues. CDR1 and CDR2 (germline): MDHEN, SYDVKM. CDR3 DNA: TGTGCCAGCAGTTTAAATTCCGGAGGGGGCTATGGCTACACCTTC. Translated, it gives CASSLNSGGGYGYTF.

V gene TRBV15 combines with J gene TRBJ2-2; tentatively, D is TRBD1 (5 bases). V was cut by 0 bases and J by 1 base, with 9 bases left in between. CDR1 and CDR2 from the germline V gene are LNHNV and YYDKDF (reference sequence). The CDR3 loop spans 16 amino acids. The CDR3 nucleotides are TGTGCCACCAGCAGAGATAGAAGGGGGAACACCGGGGAGCTGTTTTTT. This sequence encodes CATSRDRRGNTGELFF.

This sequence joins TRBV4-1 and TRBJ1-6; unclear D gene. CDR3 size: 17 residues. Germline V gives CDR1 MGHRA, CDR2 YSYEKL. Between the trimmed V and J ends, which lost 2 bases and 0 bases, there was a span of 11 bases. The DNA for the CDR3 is TGCGCCAGCAGCCAATCAGCCCTAAGCTCCTATAATTCACCCCTCCACTTT. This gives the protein CASSQSALSSYNSPLHF.

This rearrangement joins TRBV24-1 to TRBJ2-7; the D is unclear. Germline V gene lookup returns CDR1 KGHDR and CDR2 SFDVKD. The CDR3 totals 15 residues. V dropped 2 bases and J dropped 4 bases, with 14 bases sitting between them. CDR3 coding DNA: TGTGCCACCAGTGATTCGTTAGCTGAGGATTACGAGCAGTACTTC. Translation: CATSDSLAEDYEQYF.

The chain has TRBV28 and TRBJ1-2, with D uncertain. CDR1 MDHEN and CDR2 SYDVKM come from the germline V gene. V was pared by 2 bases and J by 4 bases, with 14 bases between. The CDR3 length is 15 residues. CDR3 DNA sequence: TGTGCCAGCAGTTTAGGTGGGGAGCTACGCTATGGCTACACCTTC. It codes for CASSLGGELRYGYTF.

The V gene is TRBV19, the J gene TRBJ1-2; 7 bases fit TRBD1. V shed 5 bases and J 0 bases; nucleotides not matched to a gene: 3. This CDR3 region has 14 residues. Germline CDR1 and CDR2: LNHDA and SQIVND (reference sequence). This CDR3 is CASSRDRANYGYTF. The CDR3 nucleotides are TGTGCCAGTAGTCGTGACAGGGCTAACTATGGCTACACCTTC. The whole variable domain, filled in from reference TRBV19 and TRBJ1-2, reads DGGITQSPKYLFRKEGQNVTLSCEQNLNHDAMYWYRQDPGQGLRLIYYSQIVNDFQKGDIAEGYSVSREKKESFPLTVTSAQKNPTAFYLCASSRDRANYGYTFGSGTRLTVV.

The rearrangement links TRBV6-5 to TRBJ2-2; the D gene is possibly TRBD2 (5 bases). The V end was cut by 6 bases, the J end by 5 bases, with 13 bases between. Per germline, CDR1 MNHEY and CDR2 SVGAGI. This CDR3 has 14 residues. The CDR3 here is CASRLSGWTGELFF. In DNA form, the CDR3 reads TGTGCCAGCAGACTCAGCGGTTGGACCGGGGAGCTGTTTTTT.

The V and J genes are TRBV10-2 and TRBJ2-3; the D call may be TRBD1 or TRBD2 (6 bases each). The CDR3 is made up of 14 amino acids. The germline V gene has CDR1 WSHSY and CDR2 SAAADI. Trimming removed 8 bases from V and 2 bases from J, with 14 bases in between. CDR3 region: CASEGGLPTDTQYF. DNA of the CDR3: TGCGCCAGCGAAGGGGGGCTCCCCACAGATACGCAGTATTTT.

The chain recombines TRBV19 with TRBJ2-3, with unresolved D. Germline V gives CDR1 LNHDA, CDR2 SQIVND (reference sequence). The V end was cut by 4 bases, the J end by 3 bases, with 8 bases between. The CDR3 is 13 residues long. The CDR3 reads CASSRVFTDTQYF. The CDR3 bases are TGTGCCAGTAGTAGGGTTTTTACAGATACGCAGTATTTT.

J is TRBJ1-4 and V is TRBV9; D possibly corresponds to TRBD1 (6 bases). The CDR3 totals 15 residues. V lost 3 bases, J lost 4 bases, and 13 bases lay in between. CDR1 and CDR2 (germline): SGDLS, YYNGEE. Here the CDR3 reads CASSGRPGHNEKLFF. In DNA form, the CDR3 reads TGTGCCAGCAGCGGGCGACCGGGACATAATGAAAAACTGTTTTTT.

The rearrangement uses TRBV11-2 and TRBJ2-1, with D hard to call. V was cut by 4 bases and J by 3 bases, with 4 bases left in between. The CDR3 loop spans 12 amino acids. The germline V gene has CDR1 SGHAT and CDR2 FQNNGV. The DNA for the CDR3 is TGTGCCAGCAGCTCAATCTACAATGAGCAGTTCTTC. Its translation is CASSSIYNEQFF.

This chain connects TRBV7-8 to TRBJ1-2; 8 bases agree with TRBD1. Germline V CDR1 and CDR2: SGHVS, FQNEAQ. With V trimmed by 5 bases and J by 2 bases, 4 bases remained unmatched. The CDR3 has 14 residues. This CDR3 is CASSARTGNYGYTF. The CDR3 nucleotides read TGTGCCAGCAGCGCAAGGACAGGGAACTATGGCTACACCTTC.

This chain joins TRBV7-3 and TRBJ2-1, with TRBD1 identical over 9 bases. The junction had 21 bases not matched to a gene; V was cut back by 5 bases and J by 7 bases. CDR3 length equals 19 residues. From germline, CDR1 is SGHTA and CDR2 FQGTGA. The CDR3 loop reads CASSASGGLGTGWLNEQFF. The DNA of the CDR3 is TGTGCCAGCAGCGCTTCTGGGGGCTTGGGGACAGGGTGGTTGAATGAGCAGTTCTTC.

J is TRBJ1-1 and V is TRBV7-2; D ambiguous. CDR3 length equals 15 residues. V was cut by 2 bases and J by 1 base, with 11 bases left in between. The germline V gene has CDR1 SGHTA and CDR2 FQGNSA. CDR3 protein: CASSLPRRGNTEAFF. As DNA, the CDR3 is TGTGCCAGCAGCTTACCACGACGGGGGAACACTGAAGCTTTCTTT.

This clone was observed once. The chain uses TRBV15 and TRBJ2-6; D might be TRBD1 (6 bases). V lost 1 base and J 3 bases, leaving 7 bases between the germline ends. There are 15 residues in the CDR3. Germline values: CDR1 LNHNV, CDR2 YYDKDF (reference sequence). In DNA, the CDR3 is TGTGCCACCAGCAGAGCAGGGGATGGGGCCAACGTCCTGACTTTC. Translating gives CATSRAGDGANVLTF.

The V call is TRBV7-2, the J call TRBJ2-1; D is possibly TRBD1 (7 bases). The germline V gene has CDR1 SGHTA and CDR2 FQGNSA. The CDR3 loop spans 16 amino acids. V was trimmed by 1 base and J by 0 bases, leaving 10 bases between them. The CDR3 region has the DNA TGTGCCAGCAGCTTAGGCCAGGGGGGCTCCTACAATGAGCAGTTCTTC. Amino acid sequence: CASSLGQGGSYNEQFF. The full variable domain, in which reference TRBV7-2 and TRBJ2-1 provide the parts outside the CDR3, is GAGVSQSPSNKVTEKGKDVELRCDPISGHTALYWYRQSLGQGLEFLIYFQGNSAPDKSGLPSDRFSAERTGGSVSTLTIQRTQQEDSAVYLCASSLGQGGSYNEQFFGPGTRLTVL.

CDR3 loop: CASSLVLADNNEQFF. Here the CDR3 DNA reads TGTGCCAGCAGCTTAGTACTAGCGGACAACAATGAGCAGTTCTTC. This rearrangement joins TRBV7-2 to TRBJ2-1; 8 bases match TRBD2. Germline V lookup: CDR1 SGHTA, CDR2 FQGNSA. J gave up 5 bases and V 1 base, and 4 bases lay outside the gene matches. The CDR3 totals 15 residues. Full variable domain (rest looked up from reference TRBV7-2 and TRBJ2-1): GAGVSQSPSNKVTEKGKDVELRCDPISGHTALYWYRQSLGQGLEFLIYFQGNSAPDKSGLPSDRFSAERTGGSVSTLTIQRTQQEDSAVYLCASSLVLADNNEQFFGPGTRLTVL.

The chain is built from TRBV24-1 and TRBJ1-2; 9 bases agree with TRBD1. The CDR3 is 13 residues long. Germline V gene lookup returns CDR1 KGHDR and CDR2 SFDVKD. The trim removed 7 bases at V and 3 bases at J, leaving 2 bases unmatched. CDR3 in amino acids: CATSWTGDYGYTF. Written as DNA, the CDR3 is TGTGCCACCAGCTGGACAGGGGACTATGGCTACACCTTC.

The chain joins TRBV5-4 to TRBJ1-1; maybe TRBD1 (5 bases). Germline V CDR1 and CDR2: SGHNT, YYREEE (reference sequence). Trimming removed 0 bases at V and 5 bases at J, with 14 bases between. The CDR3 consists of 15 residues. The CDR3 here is CASSLDAGRRTEAFF. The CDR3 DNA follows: TGTGCCAGCAGCTTGGATGCGGGGCGTCGGACTGAAGCTTTCTTT.

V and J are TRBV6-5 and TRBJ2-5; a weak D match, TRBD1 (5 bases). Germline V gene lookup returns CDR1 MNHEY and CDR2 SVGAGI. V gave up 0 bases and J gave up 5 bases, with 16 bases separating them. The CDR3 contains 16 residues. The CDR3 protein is CASSYSTFGRVETQYF. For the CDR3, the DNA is TGTGCCAGCAGTTACTCGACGTTTGGCAGGGTGGAGACCCAGTACTTC.

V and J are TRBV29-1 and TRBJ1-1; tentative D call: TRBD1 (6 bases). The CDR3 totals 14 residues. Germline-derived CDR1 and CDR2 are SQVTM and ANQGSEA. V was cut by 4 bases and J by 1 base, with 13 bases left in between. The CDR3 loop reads CSVGGDISNTEAFF. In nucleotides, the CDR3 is TGCAGCGTTGGGGGGGACATTTCGAACACTGAAGCTTTCTTT.

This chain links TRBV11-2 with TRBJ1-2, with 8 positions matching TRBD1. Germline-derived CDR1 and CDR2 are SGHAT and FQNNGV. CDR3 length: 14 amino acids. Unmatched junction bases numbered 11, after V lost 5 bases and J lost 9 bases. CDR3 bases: TGTGCCAGCAGCCTTTACAGGGGGGAGGATCGCTACACCTTC. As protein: CASSLYRGEDRYTF.

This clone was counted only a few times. Here the CDR3 DNA reads TGTGCCAGCAGGCCTAGCGGGGGGGCCCGTTACACAGATACGCAGTATTTT. It specifies CASRPSGGARYTDTQYF. The V call is TRBV6-2 or TRBV6-3, the J call TRBJ2-3, with 12 bases that match TRBD2. This CDR3 contains 17 residues. The germline CDR1 and CDR2 sequences are MNHEY and SVGEGT. After removal of 6 bases from V and 2 bases from J, the junction contained 9 bases not matched to a gene.